This entry lists 13 T cell receptor beta chains sequenced from one sample in a study of blood T cell repertoires in COVID-19. Sequenced by immunoSEQ multiplex PCR; TCRdb stores in-frame clones only, minus some. The repertoire includes 300,000 to 350,000 clones, roughly 87% of them detected once, and roughly 9.9% sits in the top ten. The source material was peripheral blood. The receptors stem from a man aged 25 to 40 with COVID-19, enrolled during active disease.

The chain joins TRBV5-4 to TRBJ2-1; the match to TRBD1 covers 10 bases. CDR3 length equals 17 residues. Germline CDR1 and CDR2: SGHNT and YYREEE (reference sequence). The trim removed 4 bases at V and 0 bases at J, leaving 7 bases unmatched. The CDR3 spells CASSSTGTGASYNEQFF. The DNA for the CDR3 is TGTGCCAGCAGCAGTACCGGGACAGGGGCCTCCTACAATGAGCAGTTCTTC.

The chain uses TRBV6-2 or TRBV6-3 and TRBJ1-1; weak D call: TRBD1 (6 bases). The germline gives CDR1 MNHEY, CDR2 SVGEGT. The CDR3 consists of 19 residues. Deletions cut 0 bases from V and 2 bases from J, with 22 bases between. The DNA of the CDR3 is TGTGCCAGCAGTTACTCGACTACTGGACAGAAAGATTTAAACACTGAAGCTTTCTTT. This translates into CASSYSTTGQKDLNTEAFF.

The chain has TRBV10-3 and TRBJ2-7; the D gene is possibly TRBD2 (7 bases). V was clipped by 4 bases and J by 6 bases, with 16 bases between them. The length of the CDR3 is 14 residues. Germline assignment: CDR1 ENHRY and CDR2 SYGVKD. The CDR3 here is CAISARGADSEQYF. DNA of the CDR3: TGTGCCATCAGTGCCCGGGGGGCAGACAGCGAGCAGTACTTC.

This chain connects TRBV7-2 to TRBJ2-7, with 9 positions matching TRBD2. CDR1 SGHTA and CDR2 FQGNSA come from the germline V gene. Trimming took 0 bases from V and 5 from J; bases not matched to a gene: 5. This CDR3 contains 15 residues. In DNA form, the CDR3 reads TGTGCCAGCAGCTTAGCCGGGACTAGCAACAACGAGCAGTACTTC. Its translation: CASSLAGTSNNEQYF.

This chain connects TRBV25-1 to TRBJ2-2, with TRBD2 identical over 8 bases. CDR3 length: 13 amino acids. Germline assignment: CDR1 MGHDK and CDR2 SYGVNS. The CDR3 protein is CAHGTRVPGELFF. DNA of the CDR3: TGTGCTCACGGGACTAGGGTCCCCGGGGAGCTGTTTTTT. The full variable domain, with the rest looked up from reference TRBV25-1 and TRBJ2-2, is EADIYQTPRYLVIGTGKKITLECSQTMGHDKMYWYQQDPGMELHLIHYSYGVNSTEKGDLSSESTVSRIRTEHFPLTLESARPSHTSQYLCAHGTRVPGELFFGEGSRLTVL.

CDR3 in amino acids: CASGLVWGGKSWNSPLHF. The CDR3, as DNA: TGTGCTAGTGGTTTGGTATGGGGGGGTAAGAGTTGGAATTCACCCCTCCACTTT. The chain uses TRBV12-5 and TRBJ1-6; a possible D gene is TRBD1 (5 bases). CDR1 is LGHNT and CDR2 is FRNRAP in the germline V gene. The CDR3 has 18 amino acids. The ends were cut back, 0 bases at V and 7 bases at J, with 19 bases in the middle.

This chain connects TRBV5-6 to TRBJ2-5; 11 bases agree with TRBD1. The V gene end was trimmed by 3 bases and the J gene end by 5 bases; junction bases not matched to a gene: 6. The length of the CDR3 is 15 residues. Germline lookup yields CDR1 SGHDT and CDR2 YYEEEE. For the CDR3, the DNA is TGTGCCAGCAGCTCTGGACAGGGGGCAGGGGAGACCCAGTACTTC. Protein: CASSSGQGAGETQYF.

V usage is TRBV7-2 and J usage is TRBJ2-2, with 8 bases that match TRBD2. The germline V gene has CDR1 SGHTA and CDR2 FQGNSA. This CDR3 spans 18 amino acids. Germline trimming cut 5 bases from V and 6 bases from J; bases unmatched to any gene: 17. CDR3 sequence: CASSRGGVVAGSPGELFF. In DNA form, the CDR3 reads TGTGCCAGCAGCCGGGGAGGGGTGGTAGCGGGATCCCCCGGGGAGCTGTTTTTT.

The chain recombines TRBV27 with TRBJ1-2; no firm D call. V was trimmed by 6 bases and J by 2 bases, leaving 13 bases between them. The germline V gene has CDR1 MNHEY and CDR2 SMNVEV (reference sequence). The CDR3 is 14 amino acids. CDR3 region: CASRRNAQNYGYTF. CDR3 coding DNA: TGTGCCAGCAGGAGGAACGCCCAAAACTATGGCTACACCTTC.

The V gene is TRBV21-1, the J gene TRBJ2-7; the table gives TRBD2 as D, unverified against the DNA. TRBV21-1 is recorded as a pseudogene. The CDR3 runs 18 residues. The DNA for the CDR3 is TGTGCCAGCAGCAAAGCGAGGTCCCCCGGAGTAGCGGAATACGAGCAGTACTTC. It is translated as CASSKARSPGVAEYEQYF.

This chain uses TRBV7-6 with TRBJ2-2, with a tentative D call TRBD1 (7 bases). Deletions cut 5 bases from V and 2 bases from J, with 12 bases between. Germline CDR1 SGHVS, CDR2 FNYEAQ. This CDR3 region has 15 residues. CDR3 in DNA: TGTGCCAGCAGCGGGAGGACAGGAAACACCGGGGAGCTGTTTTTT. This encodes CASSGRTGNTGELFF.

A remark on this clone: At the DNA level, this CDR3 is encoded by other sequences in the same sample as well. J is TRBJ1-2 and V is TRBV18, with 7 bases that match TRBD1. The CDR3 spans 13 residues. The V gene's germline CDR1 is KGHSH and CDR2 LQKENI. The junction had 0 bases not matched to a gene; V was cut back by 3 bases and J by 2 bases. CDR3: CASSPDRNYGYTF. CDR3 coding DNA: TGTGCCAGCTCACCGGACAGGAACTATGGCTACACCTTC.

This clone has only one observation. The chain joins TRBV9 to TRBJ2-1, with a possible D match to TRBD2 (5 bases). Germline-derived CDR1 and CDR2 are SGDLS and YYNGEE. The CDR3 sequence is 15 residues long. V lost 0 bases and J 5 bases, leaving 12 bases between the germline ends. CDR3 loop: CASSVASLPDNEQFF. In DNA, the CDR3 is TGTGCCAGCAGCGTAGCTAGCCTTCCAGACAATGAGCAGTTCTTC.